A single sample gave rise to the 24 T cell receptor beta chains below, sequenced in a study of T-cell reconstitution after alpha-beta-depleted transplantation in children. As it was prepared, the TCRbeta library received unique molecular identifiers. From the PCR reads, TCRdb called clonotypes with MiXCR, one entry per CDR3 protein. In the table there are about 500,000 distinct CDR3 sequences, roughly an eighth of which are singletons. Sequenced material: PBMCs, mostly from graft donor cells, taken 180 days after TCRalphabeta/CD19-depleted stem cell transplant. Receptors originate from a female patient aged 2-10 years who had a stem cell transplant for aplastic anemia, so the T cells may come from the graft donor.

This clonotype has more than one count but fewer than ten. CDR3 nucleotide sequence: TGTGCCAGCAGCTTAGTGGTCCCTGAGCAGTTCTTC. Its protein product is CASSLVVPEQFF. The chain combines TRBV7-7 with TRBJ2-1; D ambiguous. Germline CDR1 SSHAT, CDR2 FNYEAQ (reference sequence). The CDR3 covers 12 residues. Trimming took off 1 base at V and 9 bases at J, with 7 bases between the two ends.

J is TRBJ2-5 and V is TRBV23-1; a possible D gene is TRBD1 (6 bases). TRBV23-1 is reported as an ORF; its role is uncertain. This CDR3 is built from 15 residues. Trimming took 0 bases from V and 3 from J, leaving 11 bases between them. CDR3 region: CASSQSARGKETQYF. The CDR3 region has the DNA TGCGCCAGCAGTCAATCTGCCAGGGGTAAAGAGACCCAGTACTTC.

The rearrangement joins TRBV6-2 or TRBV6-3 to TRBJ1-2; D not resolved. CDR1 and CDR2 from the germline V gene are MNHEY and SVGEGT. The ends were cut back, 7 bases at V and 4 bases at J, with 10 bases in the middle. The CDR3 runs 12 residues. The CDR3 is CASTERSYGYTF. Here the CDR3 DNA reads TGTGCCAGCACCGAACGGTCCTATGGCTACACCTTC.

The chain carries TRBV7-2 and TRBJ2-1; TRBD2 matches 9 bases. The length of the CDR3 is 12 residues. The germline CDR1 and CDR2 sequences are SGHTA and FQGNSA. V trimming: 1 base; J trimming: 14 bases; junction bases outside the gene matches: 3. The CDR3 DNA is TGTGCCAGCAGCTTAGTAGCGGGAGTCGAGTTCTTC. As protein: CASSLVAGVEFF.

The V gene is TRBV15, the J gene TRBJ2-4; no firm D call. CDR3 length equals 14 residues. Trimming removed 0 bases at V and 0 bases at J, with 3 bases between. Germline V CDR1 and CDR2: LNHNV, YYDKDF (reference sequence). The chain's CDR3 is CATSRDAAKNIQYF. Written as DNA, the CDR3 is TGTGCCACCAGCAGAGATGCAGCCAAAAACATTCAGTACTTC. Using reference TRBV15 and TRBJ2-4 for the parts outside the CDR3, the full variable domain is DAMVIQNPRYQVTQFGKPVTLSCSQTLNHNVMYWYQQKSSQAPKLLFHYYDKDFNNEADTPDNFQSRRPNTSFCFLDIRSPGLGDTAMYLCATSRDAAKNIQYFGAGTRLSVL.

This clonotype was observed a handful of times. V usage is TRBV5-1 and J usage is TRBJ1-2, with 9 positions matching TRBD1. This CDR3 contains 14 residues. The germline gives CDR1 SGHRS, CDR2 YFSETQ. With 4 bases clipped from V and 3 bases from J, the junction kept 4 bases outside the gene matches. CDR3 region: CASSAGTGHYGYTF. CDR3 bases: TGCGCCAGCAGCGCCGGGACAGGGCACTATGGCTACACCTTC.

This clonotype was found a few times. The CDR3 DNA follows: TGTGCCAGCAGCTTAGTCGACAGGGCCACAGATACGCAGTATTTT. Translating it yields CASSLVDRATDTQYF. The chain carries TRBV7-2 and TRBJ2-3; 7 nucleotides align to TRBD1. Germline lookup yields CDR1 SGHTA and CDR2 FQGNSA. Unmatched junction bases numbered 3, after V lost 1 base and J lost 2 bases. CDR3 length equals 15 residues. Drawing the rest from reference TRBV7-2 and TRBJ2-3, the complete variable domain is GAGVSQSPSNKVTEKGKDVELRCDPISGHTALYWYRQSLGQGLEFLIYFQGNSAPDKSGLPSDRFSAERTGGSVSTLTIQRTQQEDSAVYLCASSLVDRATDTQYFGPGTRLTVL.

This chain joins TRBV10-3 and TRBJ2-7; 8 bases are a match to TRBD1. Germline lookup yields CDR1 ENHRY and CDR2 SYGVKD. This CDR3 has 13 residues. After removal of 6 bases from V and 5 bases from J, the junction contained 6 bases not matched to a gene. The CDR3 sequence is CAIRDRALDEQYF. CDR3 nucleotides: TGTGCCATCAGGGACAGGGCCCTAGACGAGCAGTACTTC.

This clonotype was observed a handful of times. V usage is TRBV5-1 and J usage is TRBJ2-6; D might be TRBD1 or TRBD2, each matching 5 bases. V dropped 3 bases and J dropped 5 bases, with 15 bases sitting between them. Germline V CDR1 and CDR2: SGHRS, YFSETQ. This CDR3 region has 16 residues. CDR3 in DNA: TGCGCCAGCAGCTGGGACGGCGTCTCAAGGGCCAACGTCCTGACTTTC. Encoded protein: CASSWDGVSRANVLTF.

The CDR3, as DNA: TGTGCCAGCAGCCCCTGGGGCCTAAACAATGAGCAGTTCTTC. Its protein is CASSPWGLNNEQFF. The V and J genes are TRBV7-9 and TRBJ2-1; TRBD1 is a possible D gene (5 bases). Per germline, CDR1 SEHNR and CDR2 FQNEAQ (reference sequence). The CDR3 runs to 14 residues. V lost 5 bases and J 5 bases, leaving 13 bases between the germline ends.

The chain combines TRBV20-1 with TRBJ2-2; the D gene is possibly TRBD1 (6 bases). The CDR3 sequence is 14 residues long. Germline CDR1 reads DFQATT; CDR2 reads SNEGSKA (reference sequence). With 3 bases removed from V and 0 bases from J, the gap between germline ends came to 8 bases. CDR3 in DNA: TGCAGTGCTAGCAAGGGGGCGAACACCGGGGAGCTGTTTTTT. The encoded protein is CSASKGANTGELFF.

In its sample, this clonotype was seen many times. This rearrangement joins TRBV10-3 to TRBJ2-3, with TRBD2 matching over 12 bases. From germline, CDR1 is ENHRY and CDR2 SYGVKD. The CDR3 is 14 amino acids. The V segment lost 10 bases and the J segment 6 bases; nucleotides outside the gene matches: 8. CDR3 protein: CATLAGGKADTQYF. CDR3 nucleotide sequence: TGTGCCACACTAGCGGGAGGAAAGGCCGATACGCAGTATTTT.

This clonotype occurred a few times. The chain recombines TRBV10-1 with TRBJ2-3; no firm D call. Looked up from germline, CDR1 is WNHNN and CDR2 is SYGVQD (reference sequence). V lost 3 bases and J 6 bases, leaving 7 bases between the germline ends. This CDR3 has 12 amino acids. CDR3 coding DNA: TGCGCCAGCAGTGATCCCTCGGATACGCAGTATTTT. Translated: CASSDPSDTQYF.

This chain joins TRBV5-6 and TRBJ1-4; 7 bases fit TRBD1. V gave up 0 bases and J gave up 6 bases; unmatched junction bases: 11. The CDR3 covers 17 residues. Germline assignment: CDR1 SGHDT and CDR2 YYEEEE. The CDR3 is CASSLGPRGTEDEKLFF. The DNA for the CDR3 is TGTGCCAGCAGCTTGGGGCCCCGGGGGACAGAGGATGAAAAACTGTTTTTT.

This clonotype was found a few times. The V gene is TRBV4-3, the J gene TRBJ2-3; D is unclear. V dropped 6 bases and J dropped 3 bases, with 16 bases sitting between them. Germline CDR1 is LGHNA and CDR2 is YSLEER. This CDR3 is built from 15 residues. The DNA of the CDR3 is TGCGCCAGCAGTCAGTACGCCAGGCCGACAGATACGCAGTATTTT. It translates to CASSQYARPTDTQYF.

This clonotype was seen at least ten times. V usage is TRBV10-3 and J usage is TRBJ1-2, with 9 positions matching TRBD1. Germline CDR1 ENHRY, CDR2 SYGVKD. The V segment lost 11 bases and the J segment 4 bases; nucleotides outside the gene matches: 8. The CDR3 has 13 residues. The CDR3 sequence: CAVRDRAGYGYTF. The CDR3 DNA follows: TGTGCCGTTCGGGACAGGGCGGGCTATGGCTACACCTTC.

This clonotype was seen a few times. The genes are TRBV2 and TRBJ2-5; D remains unclear. Germline lookup yields CDR1 SNHLY and CDR2 FYNNEI. V dropped 5 bases and J dropped 5 bases, with 3 bases sitting between them. The CDR3 length is 10 residues. CDR3 in DNA: TGTGCCAGCAGTAAGGAGACCCAGTACTTC. It specifies CASSKETQYF.

This clonotype has more than one count but fewer than ten. This chain joins TRBV12-3 or TRBV12-4 and TRBJ1-4, with D uncertain. V lost 1 base to trimming and J lost 1 base, with 10 bases between them. The CDR3 spans 16 residues. DNA of the CDR3: TGTGCCAGCAGTTTAGGGATGGAGGGAACTAATGAAAAACTGTTTTTT. Its translation is CASSLGMEGTNEKLFF.

This clonotype was counted only a few times. The chain combines TRBV7-2 with TRBJ1-5, with a weak D call TRBD1 (5 bases). The CDR3 totals 13 residues. The germline V gene has CDR1 SGHTA and CDR2 FQGNSA. Trimming removed 1 base from V and 11 bases from J, with 12 bases in between. The CDR3 loop is CASSLVSSRAQHF. DNA for the CDR3: TGTGCCAGCAGCTTAGTGTCTTCCAGGGCCCAGCATTTT.

This clonotype was seen many times. J is TRBJ2-7 and V is TRBV29-1; 8 nucleotides line up with TRBD1. The CDR3 extends over 12 amino acids. The germline V gene has CDR1 SQVTM and CDR2 ANQGSEA. With V trimmed by 4 bases and J by 7 bases, 6 bases remained unmatched. The CDR3, as DNA: TGCAGCGTTGGACTCGGACAGGGTGAGCAGTACTTC. Encoded protein: CSVGLGQGEQYF.

This chain joins TRBV20-1 and TRBJ2-3; D is possibly TRBD1 or TRBD2 (5 bases each). Trimming cost V 5 bases and J 4 bases, with 16 bases left between them. Looked up from germline, CDR1 is DFQATT and CDR2 is SNEGSKA (reference sequence). The CDR3 is 14 amino acids. Here the CDR3 reads CSAALPVGADTQYF. CDR3 in DNA: TGCAGTGCTGCCCTTCCCGTGGGGGCAGATACGCAGTATTTT.

This chain uses TRBV10-3 with TRBJ1-1; no reliable D call. The CDR3 loop spans 14 amino acids. Deletions cut 0 bases from V and 9 bases from J, with 14 bases between. Germline V gene sequence: CDR1 ENHRY, CDR2 SYGVKD. The CDR3 DNA sequence: TGTGCCATCAGTGAGTCTACCTCGGCCCGAAAAGCTTTCTTT. Its translation is CAISESTSARKAFF.

The chain is built from TRBV29-1 and TRBJ2-1; D is possibly TRBD1 (5 bases). This CDR3 has 17 residues. The V gene lost 1 base and the J gene lost 7 bases, with 23 bases spanning the gap. The germline CDR1 and CDR2 sequences are SQVTM and ANQGSEA. CDR3 nucleotides: TGCAGCGTTGAAGGACGCAGACAGATGAGTTCCTTTAATGAGCAGTTCTTC. This sequence encodes CSVEGRRQMSSFNEQFF.

In this sample, this clonotype turned up a few times. This sequence joins TRBV20-1 and TRBJ2-7, with 8 bases fitting TRBD2. Germline trimming cut 3 bases from V and 6 bases from J; bases unmatched to any gene: 10. Germline loops: CDR1 DFQATT, CDR2 SNEGSKA (reference sequence). CDR3 size: 14 residues. CDR3 protein: CSASRRGATPEQYF. The CDR3 DNA is TGCAGTGCTAGCAGGCGGGGGGCAACTCCCGAGCAGTACTTC.